The clone carrying this T cell receptor (beta chain) appeared once. The antigen remains unidentified. The CDR3 contains 11 residues. In germline, CDR1 is SEHNR, CDR2 FQNEAQ (reference sequence). The V end was cut by 5 bases, the J end by 11 bases, with 10 bases between. Hyperthyroidism was newly diagnosed in patients aged 18 to 65 (duration under 2 months). Not enrolled were patients with uncontrolled infection, other autoimmune disease, pregnancy or lactation. This sample is drawn from a study of T cells in Graves' hyperthyroidism and ophthalmopathy. Notes on the study in general: Expanded thyroid clonotypes (above 0.001) were mostly also found in blood.

Amplification of TCR beta CDR3 regions used RNA as the template. In the first-round RT-PCR of the TCR CDR3, the HTBI primer set was used. TCRdb reprocessed the multiplex PCR reads via MiXCR and lists one record per CDR3 protein. The table lists more than 95,000 distinct CDR3 sequences, about 50% of them singletons. The receptor was isolated from a man between 35 and 55 years old with Graves' hyperthyroidism. The chain uses TRBV7-9 and TRBJ1-5; D not certain. Sequenced material: blood. The CDR3 sequence: CASSGVETQHF. The CDR3, as DNA: TGTGCCAGCAGCGGGGTGGAGACCCAGCATTTT.